What follows are 24 T cell receptor beta chains derived from one specimen sequenced in a study of blood T cells in healthy people across ages. The use of a sample-barcoded 5' primer and a J-beta primer mix characterized a second PCR of about 7 to 12 cycles. In TCRdb, the 5' RACE reads were re-called with MiXCR into one record per CDR3 protein. The profile covers about 680,000 distinct CDR3 sequences, with roughly 50% appearing a single time and 25% to 35% taken by the ten largest. Material for sequencing was blood. The receptors were gathered from a woman aged 55 to 70 in good health.

V gene TRBV6-5 combines with J gene TRBJ2-1; 9 nucleotides align to TRBD2. J gave up 0 bases and V 0 bases, and 6 bases lay outside the gene matches. Germline V lookup: CDR1 MNHEY, CDR2 SVGAGI. The CDR3 has 18 amino acids. The CDR3 region is CASSYSNLAGDSYNEQFF. The DNA for the CDR3 is TGTGCCAGCAGTTACTCTAATTTAGCGGGAGACTCCTACAATGAGCAGTTCTTC.

The chain employs TRBV2 and TRBJ2-5; 9 bases are a match to TRBD1. In germline, CDR1 is SNHLY, CDR2 FYNNEI. The CDR3 length is 15 residues. V lost 8 bases and J lost 0; bases outside the gene matches: 7. CDR3 DNA sequence: TGTGCCAGCTCCCGGGACAGGGCTTACCAAGAGACCCAGTACTTC. Translation gives CASSRDRAYQETQYF.

V gene TRBV12-3 or TRBV12-4 combines with J gene TRBJ2-5, with D tentatively TRBD2 (5 bases). The germline V and J ends were trimmed by 3 bases and 4 bases, with 9 bases remaining between them. This CDR3 region has 13 residues. The CDR3 loop is CASSLEAPETQYF. The CDR3, as DNA: TGTGCCAGCAGTTTGGAGGCTCCAGAGACCCAGTACTTC.

Comment on this clonotype: At one boundary the junction diverges from the germline segment, which might be a read error. The V and J genes are TRBV20-1 and TRBJ2-5; TRBD2 agrees at 7 bases. This CDR3 has 14 amino acids. The germline gives CDR1 DFQATT, CDR2 SNEGSKA (reference sequence). CDR3 nucleotides: TGCAATGCTCCGCCCTTGGGGGGGTTGAAGACCCAGTACTTC. Translating it yields CNAPPLGGLKTQYF.

The chain uses TRBV7-2 and TRBJ1-2; 9 bases agree with TRBD1. The CDR3 is made up of 16 amino acids. J was trimmed by 4 bases and V by 4 bases; bases with no gene match: 10. Germline loops: CDR1 SGHTA, CDR2 FQGNSA. CDR3 DNA sequence: TGTGCCAGCAGCTCAACCAGACAGGGGGTTGTCTATGGCTACACCTTC. Protein sequence: CASSSTRQGVVYGYTF.

The V and J genes are TRBV7-8 and TRBJ2-1; D not certain. The V and J ends lost 2 bases and 3 bases respectively, with 11 bases between them. CDR1 and CDR2 (germline): SGHVS, FQNEAQ. CDR3 length: 15 residues. In nucleotides, the CDR3 is TGTGCCAGCAGCTTAAACTACCGCTTCTACAATGAGCAGTTCTTC. Translated: CASSLNYRFYNEQFF.

This clonotype was observed many times. The V and J genes are TRBV29-1 and TRBJ2-5; 11 positions match TRBD1. CDR3 length: 17 amino acids. V lost 2 bases to trimming and J lost 5 bases; unmatched junction nucleotides: 13. Germline V gene sequence: CDR1 SQVTM, CDR2 ANQGSEA. For the CDR3, the DNA is TGCAGCGTTGAACTGTTAAGGACAGGGGGCGGCGGGGAGACCCAGTACTTC. It codes for CSVELLRTGGGGETQYF.

V and J are TRBV12-3 or TRBV12-4 and TRBJ2-1, with D tentatively TRBD2 (5 bases). The length of the CDR3 is 12 residues. Trimming cost V 3 bases and J 8 bases, with 8 bases left between them. CDR3 loop: CASSFGVHEQFF. In DNA, the CDR3 is TGTGCCAGCAGTTTCGGGGTGCATGAGCAGTTCTTC.

This clonotype appeared a few times. The gene calls are TRBV10-3 and TRBJ2-3; D call uncertain. V was clipped by 4 bases and J by 0 bases, with 11 bases between them. The germline V gene encodes CDR1 ENHRY and CDR2 SYGVKD. The CDR3 covers 15 residues. CDR3 sequence reads: CAISVGGSSTDTQYF. The DNA for the CDR3 is TGTGCCATCAGTGTCGGCGGATCCAGCACAGATACGCAGTATTTT.

The chain couples TRBV7-2 to TRBJ1-2; TRBD1 is a possible D gene (5 bases). This CDR3 has 14 amino acids. V lost 5 bases to trimming and J lost 4 bases, with 14 bases between them. Germline CDR1 SGHTA, CDR2 FQGNSA. CDR3 sequence: CASSTRDGSYGYTF. The CDR3 nucleotides read TGTGCCAGCAGCACCCGGGACGGATCCTATGGCTACACCTTC.

There are many counts of this clonotype. The J gene is TRBJ2-5, the V gene TRBV20-1; the D gene is possibly TRBD1 (5 bases). In germline, CDR1 is DFQATT, CDR2 SNEGSKA (reference sequence). The CDR3 runs to 12 residues. Trimming cost V 7 bases and J 3 bases, with 12 bases left between them. CDR3 nucleotide sequence: TGCAGTGGACGGCAGGGCAAAGAGACCCAGTACTTC. Residues: CSGRQGKETQYF.

This chain connects TRBV4-3 to TRBJ1-1; D perhaps matches TRBD1 (5 bases). This CDR3 is built from 18 residues. V was cut by 0 bases and J by 4 bases, with 21 bases left in between. CDR1 is LGHNA, CDR2 YSLEER, per germline. The CDR3 DNA is TGCGCCAGCAGCCAAGATCTTAATGCAGGGTTTCGGGGCACTGAAGCTTTCTTT. It translates to CASSQDLNAGFRGTEAFF.

The CDR3 region has the DNA TGTGCCACCAGTGAATCGGACGGCTACACCTTC. Translating gives CATSESDGYTF. The genes are TRBV24-1 and TRBJ1-2; D unclear. V dropped 4 bases and J dropped 8 bases, with 7 bases sitting between them. In germline, CDR1 is KGHDR, CDR2 SFDVKD. This CDR3 comprises 11 residues.

This clonotype turned up a few times. The rearrangement joins TRBV7-3 to TRBJ2-3; TRBD2 is a possible D gene (6 bases). V was pared by 4 bases and J by 1 base, with 15 bases between. This CDR3 is built from 16 residues. The V gene's germline CDR1 is SGHTA and CDR2 FQGTGA. CDR3 amino acids: CASSSSTRVGTDTQYF. The CDR3 DNA reads as TGTGCCAGCAGCTCCTCGACTAGAGTGGGCACAGATACGCAGTATTTT.

This chain joins TRBV4-1 and TRBJ2-7, with no clear D. CDR1 MGHRA and CDR2 YSYEKL come from the germline V gene. V lost 4 bases and J lost 3, with 16 bases in between. The CDR3 spans 15 residues. DNA of the CDR3: TGCGCCAGCAGCCTCCTAGGCAGGCCGGACTACGAGCAGTACTTC. This codes for CASSLLGRPDYEQYF.

As DNA, the CDR3 is TGTGCCATCAGCTCGACCGTTGCGGGGAGCACTGAAGCTTTCTTT. Translating gives CAISSTVAGSTEAFF. V usage is TRBV10-3 and J usage is TRBJ1-1; D ambiguous. Trimming stripped 6 bases from V and 4 bases from J, with 18 bases between. In germline, CDR1 is ENHRY, CDR2 SYGVKD. CDR3 size: 15 residues.

The J gene is TRBJ2-1, the V gene TRBV2; 15 nucleotides agree with TRBD2. After removal of 6 bases from V and 4 bases from J, the junction contained 4 bases not matched to a gene. The CDR3 is 16 residues long. CDR1 and CDR2 from the germline V gene are SNHLY and FYNNEI. In DNA, the CDR3 is TGTGCCAGCAGGATTGGACTAGCGGGAGGGTACAATGAGCAGTTCTTC. Translation gives CASRIGLAGGYNEQFF.

This clonotype was seen more than once but under ten times. The rearrangement links TRBV6-5 to TRBJ2-7, with 13 bases matching TRBD2. V shed 1 base and J 3 bases; nucleotides not matched to a gene: 3. The CDR3 sequence is 16 residues long. Germline loops: CDR1 MNHEY, CDR2 SVGAGI. Here the CDR3 reads CASSYFRTSGSYEQYF. CDR3 DNA sequence: TGTGCCAGCAGTTACTTTCGGACTAGCGGGAGCTACGAGCAGTACTTC.

The rearrangement uses TRBV28 and TRBJ2-4, with D possibly TRBD1 on 7 matching bases. There are 19 residues in the CDR3. Trimming removed 3 bases at V and 8 bases at J, with 29 bases between. Germline assignment: CDR1 MDHEN and CDR2 SYDVKM. The CDR3 coding sequence is TGTGCCAGCAGTTTCCCGACAGGGAAGGGGGGTGGCAAATTGGACATTCAGTACTTC. Residues: CASSFPTGKGGGKLDIQYF.

This clonotype was recorded once. This chain joins TRBV20-1 and TRBJ1-5, with a tentative D call TRBD1 (6 bases). Germline assignment: CDR1 DFQATT and CDR2 SNEGSKA (reference sequence). V shed 6 bases and J shed 7 bases, with 19 bases lying between them. This CDR3 region has 14 residues. The CDR3 spells CSAPDTWGQQPQHF. In nucleotides, the CDR3 is TGCAGTGCCCCGGACACGTGGGGGCAACAGCCCCAGCATTTT.

This clonotype was counted many times. The chain is built from TRBV6-5 and TRBJ2-1; D is uncertain. The germline gives CDR1 MNHEY, CDR2 SVGAGI. The CDR3 is 14 amino acids. The V gene lost 5 bases and the J gene lost 2 bases, with 10 bases spanning the gap. The CDR3 loop is CASSTTPTYNEQFF. Here the CDR3 DNA reads TGTGCCAGCAGTACGACCCCTACCTACAATGAGCAGTTCTTC.

The chain recombines TRBV20-1 with TRBJ1-1, with D hard to call. CDR3 size: 11 residues. The ends were cut back, 3 bases at V and 0 bases at J, with 2 bases in the middle. Germline V CDR1 and CDR2: DFQATT, SNEGSKA (reference sequence). The CDR3 protein is CSARVNTEAFF. The DNA for the CDR3 is TGCAGTGCTAGGGTGAACACTGAAGCTTTCTTT.

The genes are TRBV4-3 and TRBJ1-4; D might be TRBD1 (5 bases). Germline lookup yields CDR1 LGHNA and CDR2 YSLEER. V dropped 4 bases and J dropped 4 bases, with 13 bases sitting between them. The CDR3 is 15 amino acids. The CDR3 sequence is CASSPDRSNNEKLFF. The CDR3 nucleotides read TGCGCCAGCAGCCCCGACAGATCTAATAATGAAAAACTGTTTTTT.

The V gene is TRBV20-1, the J gene TRBJ1-1, with TRBD1 as a possible D gene (5 bases). CDR1 DFQATT and CDR2 SNEGSKA come from the germline V gene (reference sequence). Trimming left V 6 bases short and J 2 bases short, with 16 bases between. There are 14 residues in the CDR3. CDR3 DNA sequence: TGCAGTGCAGCGTTGAGGGGACGCAACACTGAAGCTTTCTTT. Translated: CSAALRGRNTEAFF.